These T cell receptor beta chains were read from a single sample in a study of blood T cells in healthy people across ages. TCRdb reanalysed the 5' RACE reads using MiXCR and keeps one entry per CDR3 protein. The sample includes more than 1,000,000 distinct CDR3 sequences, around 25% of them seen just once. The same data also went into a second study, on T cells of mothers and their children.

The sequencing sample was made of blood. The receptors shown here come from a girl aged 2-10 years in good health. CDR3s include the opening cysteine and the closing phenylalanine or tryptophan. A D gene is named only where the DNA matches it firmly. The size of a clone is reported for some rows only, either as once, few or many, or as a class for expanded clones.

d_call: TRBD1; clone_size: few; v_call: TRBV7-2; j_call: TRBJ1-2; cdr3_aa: CASSPDREVTGYAF
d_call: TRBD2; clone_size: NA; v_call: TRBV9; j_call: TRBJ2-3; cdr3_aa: CASSSPGTSGTYTDTQYF
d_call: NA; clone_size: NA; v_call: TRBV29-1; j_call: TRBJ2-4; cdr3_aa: CSAKTGAKNIQYF
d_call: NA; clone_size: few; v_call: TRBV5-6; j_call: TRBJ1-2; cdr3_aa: CASSFRDYYGYTF
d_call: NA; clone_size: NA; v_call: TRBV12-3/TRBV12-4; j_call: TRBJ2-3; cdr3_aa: CASSPRSDAQYF
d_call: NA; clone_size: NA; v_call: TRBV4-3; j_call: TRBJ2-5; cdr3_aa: CASSTSGETQHF
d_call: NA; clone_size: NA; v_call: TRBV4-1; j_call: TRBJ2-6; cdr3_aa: CASMETSGANVLTF
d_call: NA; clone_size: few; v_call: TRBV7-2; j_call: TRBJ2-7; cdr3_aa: CASSPRLNREQYF
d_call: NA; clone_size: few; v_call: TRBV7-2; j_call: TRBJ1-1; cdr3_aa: CASSWTAGAEAFF
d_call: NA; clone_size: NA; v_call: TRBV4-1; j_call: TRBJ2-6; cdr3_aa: CASSHGPIGQMGVNVLTF
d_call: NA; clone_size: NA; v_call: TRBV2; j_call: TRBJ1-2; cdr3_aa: CASKDPGGYGYTF
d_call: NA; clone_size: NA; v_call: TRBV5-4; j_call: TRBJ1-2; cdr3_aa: CASSSADAGGYTF
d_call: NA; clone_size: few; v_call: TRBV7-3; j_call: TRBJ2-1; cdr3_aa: CASSLKGAGSLGDEQFF
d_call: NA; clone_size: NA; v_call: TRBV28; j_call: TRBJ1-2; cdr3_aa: CATLTPKDRGYTF
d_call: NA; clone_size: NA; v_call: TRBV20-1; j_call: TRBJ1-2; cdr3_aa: CSAKGTGGGYTF
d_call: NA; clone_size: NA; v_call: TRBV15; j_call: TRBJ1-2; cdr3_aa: CATSRSGSPHGYTF
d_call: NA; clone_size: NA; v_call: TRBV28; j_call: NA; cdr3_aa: CASGQTGQPQFF
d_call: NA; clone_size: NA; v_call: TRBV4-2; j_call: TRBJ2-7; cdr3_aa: CASSPDVDTAYEQYF
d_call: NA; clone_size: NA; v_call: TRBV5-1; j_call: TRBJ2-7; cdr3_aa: CASSPLEGAYEQYF
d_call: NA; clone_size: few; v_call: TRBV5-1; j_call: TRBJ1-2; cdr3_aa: CASSLADSVGYTF
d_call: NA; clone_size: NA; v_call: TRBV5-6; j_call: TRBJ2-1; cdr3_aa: CASRLTGTGYNEQFF
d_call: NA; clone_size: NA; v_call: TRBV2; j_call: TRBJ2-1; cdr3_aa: CASSDWGLWGNEQFF
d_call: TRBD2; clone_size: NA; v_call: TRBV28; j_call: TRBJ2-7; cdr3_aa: CASSVSLKGTSGSVDEQYF
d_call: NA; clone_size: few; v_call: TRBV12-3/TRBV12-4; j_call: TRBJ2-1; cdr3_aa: CASSGSGLRPNEQFF
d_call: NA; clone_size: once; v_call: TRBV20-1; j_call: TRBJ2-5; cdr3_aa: CSARQFRGETQYF
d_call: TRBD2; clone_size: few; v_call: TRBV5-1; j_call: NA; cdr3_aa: CASFPRAGGPYEQYF
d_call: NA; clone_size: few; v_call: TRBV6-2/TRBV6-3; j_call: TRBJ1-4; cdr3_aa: CASSYVPGDGSTNEKLFF
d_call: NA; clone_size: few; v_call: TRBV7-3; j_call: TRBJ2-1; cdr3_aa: CASSLVPSPMGEQFF
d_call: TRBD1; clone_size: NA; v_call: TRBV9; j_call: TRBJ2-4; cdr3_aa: CASSVGGTGGNIQYF
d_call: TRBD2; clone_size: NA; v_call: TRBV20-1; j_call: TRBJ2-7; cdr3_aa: CSATGTSGRAFNEQYF
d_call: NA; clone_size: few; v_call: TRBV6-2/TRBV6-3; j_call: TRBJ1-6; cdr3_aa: CASSPTEPISYNSPLHF
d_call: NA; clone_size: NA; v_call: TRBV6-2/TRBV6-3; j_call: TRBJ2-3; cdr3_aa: CASSDPFTDTQYF
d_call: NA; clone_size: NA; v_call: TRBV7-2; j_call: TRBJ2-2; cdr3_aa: CASQRGAAYTGELFF
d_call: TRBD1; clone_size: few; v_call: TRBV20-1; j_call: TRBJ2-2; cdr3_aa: CSARDSGTGGTGELFF
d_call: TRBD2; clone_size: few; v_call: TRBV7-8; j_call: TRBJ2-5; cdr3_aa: CASSFLQREAKETQYF
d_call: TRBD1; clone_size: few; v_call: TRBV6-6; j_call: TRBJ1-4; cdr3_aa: CASSPNAGTGSFKLFF
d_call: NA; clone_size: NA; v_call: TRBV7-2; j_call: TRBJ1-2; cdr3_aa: CASSLGGGAQGYTF
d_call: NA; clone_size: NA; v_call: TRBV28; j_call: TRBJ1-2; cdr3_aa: CASSSAGARPSSIGYTF